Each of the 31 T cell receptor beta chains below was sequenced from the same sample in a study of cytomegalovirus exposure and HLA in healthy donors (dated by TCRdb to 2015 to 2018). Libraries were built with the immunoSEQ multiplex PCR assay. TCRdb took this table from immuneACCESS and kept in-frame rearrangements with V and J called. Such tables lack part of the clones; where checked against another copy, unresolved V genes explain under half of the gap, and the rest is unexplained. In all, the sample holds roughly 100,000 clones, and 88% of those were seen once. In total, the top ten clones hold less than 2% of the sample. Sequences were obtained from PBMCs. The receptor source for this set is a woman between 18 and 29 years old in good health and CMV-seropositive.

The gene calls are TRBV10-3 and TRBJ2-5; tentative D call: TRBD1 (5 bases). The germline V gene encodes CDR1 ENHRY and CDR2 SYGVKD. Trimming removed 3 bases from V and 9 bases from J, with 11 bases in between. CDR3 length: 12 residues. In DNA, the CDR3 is TGTGCCATCAGTGACCGGCAAGGGGCCCAGTACTTC. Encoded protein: CAISDRQGAQYF.

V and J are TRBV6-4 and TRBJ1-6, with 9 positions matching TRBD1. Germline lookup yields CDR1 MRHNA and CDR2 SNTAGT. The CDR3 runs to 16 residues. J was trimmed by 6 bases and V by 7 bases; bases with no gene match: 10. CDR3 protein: CASMGTGTELNSPLHF. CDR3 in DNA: TGTGCCAGCATGGGGACAGGGACGGAGCTTAATTCACCCCTCCACTTT.

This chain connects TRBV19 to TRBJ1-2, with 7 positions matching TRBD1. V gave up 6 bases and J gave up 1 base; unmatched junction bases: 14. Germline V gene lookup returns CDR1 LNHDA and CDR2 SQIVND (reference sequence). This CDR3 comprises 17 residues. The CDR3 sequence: CASSMVGADRVNYGYTF. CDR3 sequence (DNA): TGTGCCAGTAGCATGGTGGGCGCTGACAGGGTTAACTATGGCTACACCTTC. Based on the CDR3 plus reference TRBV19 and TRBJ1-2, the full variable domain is DGGITQSPKYLFRKEGQNVTLSCEQNLNHDAMYWYRQDPGQGLRLIYYSQIVNDFQKGDIAEGYSVSREKKESFPLTVTSAQKNPTAFYLCASSMVGADRVNYGYTFGSGTRLTVV.

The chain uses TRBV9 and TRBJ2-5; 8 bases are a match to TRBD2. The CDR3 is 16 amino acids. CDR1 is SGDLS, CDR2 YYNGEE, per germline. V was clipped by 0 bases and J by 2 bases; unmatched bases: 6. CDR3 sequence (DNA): TGTGCCAGCAGCGTAGCGGCGGGGGGTTCTCAAGAGACCCAGTACTTC. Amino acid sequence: CASSVAAGGSQETQYF.

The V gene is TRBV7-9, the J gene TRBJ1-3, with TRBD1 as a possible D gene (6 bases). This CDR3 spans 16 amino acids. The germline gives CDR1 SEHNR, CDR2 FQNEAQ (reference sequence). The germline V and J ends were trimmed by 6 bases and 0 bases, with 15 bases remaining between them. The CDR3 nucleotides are TGTGCCAGCAGATCCACGAGGACAGACTCTGGAAACACCATATATTTT. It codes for CASRSTRTDSGNTIYF.

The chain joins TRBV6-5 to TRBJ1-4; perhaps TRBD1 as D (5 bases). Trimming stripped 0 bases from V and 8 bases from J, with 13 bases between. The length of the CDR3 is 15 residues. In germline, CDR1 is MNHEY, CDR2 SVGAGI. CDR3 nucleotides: TGTGCCAGCAGTTACTCGAGGCCATCAGGGGAAAAACTGTTTTTT. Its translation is CASSYSRPSGEKLFF.

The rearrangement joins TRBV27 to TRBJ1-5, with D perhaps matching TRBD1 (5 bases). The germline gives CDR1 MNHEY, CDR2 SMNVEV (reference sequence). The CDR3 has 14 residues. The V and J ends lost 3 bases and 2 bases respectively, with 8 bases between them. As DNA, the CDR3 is TGTGCCAGCAGTTTGGTCAGGGGCAATCAGCCCCAGCATTTT. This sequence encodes CASSLVRGNQPQHF.

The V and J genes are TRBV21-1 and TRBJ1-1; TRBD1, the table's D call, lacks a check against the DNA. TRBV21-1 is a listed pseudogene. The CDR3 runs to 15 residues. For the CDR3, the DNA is TGTGCCAGCAGTTTATATCAGGGGGCCCTCGATGAAGCTTTCTTT. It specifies CASSLYQGALDEAFF.

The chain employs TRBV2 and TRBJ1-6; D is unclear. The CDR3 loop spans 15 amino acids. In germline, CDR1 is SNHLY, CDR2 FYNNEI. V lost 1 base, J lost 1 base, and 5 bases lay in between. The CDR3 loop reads CASSEGRSYNSPLHF. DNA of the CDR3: TGTGCCAGCAGTGAAGGGAGGTCCTATAATTCACCCCTCCACTTT.

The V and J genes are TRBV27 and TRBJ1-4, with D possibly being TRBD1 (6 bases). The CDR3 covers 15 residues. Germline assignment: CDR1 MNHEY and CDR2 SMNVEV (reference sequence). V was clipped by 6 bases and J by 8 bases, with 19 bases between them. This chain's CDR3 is CASRPPGVSEEKLFF. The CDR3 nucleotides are TGTGCCAGCAGGCCCCCAGGGGTATCGGAAGAAAAACTGTTTTTT.

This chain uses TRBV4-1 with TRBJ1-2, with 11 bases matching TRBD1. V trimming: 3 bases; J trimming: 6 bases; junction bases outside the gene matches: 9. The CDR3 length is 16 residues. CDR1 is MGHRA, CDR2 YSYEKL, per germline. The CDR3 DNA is TGCGCCAGCAGCCACCTCGGACAGGGGGCATATAATGGCTACACCTTC. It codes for CASSHLGQGAYNGYTF.

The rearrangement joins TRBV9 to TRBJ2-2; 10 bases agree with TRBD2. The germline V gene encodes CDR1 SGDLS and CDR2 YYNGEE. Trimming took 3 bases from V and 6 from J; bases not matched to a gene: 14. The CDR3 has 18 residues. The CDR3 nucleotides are TGTGCCAGCAGCGGGTTTTCTAACAGCGGGGGGGCCGCCGGGGAGCTGTTTTTT. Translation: CASSGFSNSGGAAGELFF.

The CDR3 coding sequence is TGTGCCAGCACGCAGGCCGAGACCCAGTACTTC. Translated, it gives CASTQAETQYF. This chain links TRBV2 with TRBJ2-5; D is uncertain. The germline CDR1 and CDR2 sequences are SNHLY and FYNNEI. The CDR3 totals 11 residues. V dropped 7 bases and J dropped 5 bases, with 8 bases sitting between them. Using reference TRBV2 and TRBJ2-5 for the parts outside the CDR3, the full variable domain is EPEVTQTPSHQVTQMGQEVILRCVPISNHLYFYWYRQILGQKVEFLVSFYNNEISEKSEIFDDQFSVERPDGSNFTLKIRSTKLEDSAMYFCASTQAETQYFGPGTRLLVL.

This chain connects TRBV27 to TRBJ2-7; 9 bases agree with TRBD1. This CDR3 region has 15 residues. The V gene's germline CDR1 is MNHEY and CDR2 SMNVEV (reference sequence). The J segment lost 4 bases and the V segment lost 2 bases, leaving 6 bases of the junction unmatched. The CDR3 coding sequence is TGTGCCAGCAGTTTAAGTGACAGGGGGGCGTACGAGCAGTACTTC. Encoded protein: CASSLSDRGAYEQYF.

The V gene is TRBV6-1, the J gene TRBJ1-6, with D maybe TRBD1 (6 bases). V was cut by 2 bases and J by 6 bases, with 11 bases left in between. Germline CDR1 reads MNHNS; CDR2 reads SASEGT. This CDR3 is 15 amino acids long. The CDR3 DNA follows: TGTGCCAGCAGTGAACGGCAGGGGTTTAATTCACCCCTCCACTTT. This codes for CASSERQGFNSPLHF.

The CDR3 loop reads CASSHRPTGETEAFF. The CDR3 DNA reads as TGTGCCAGCAGTCATCGCCCGACAGGGGAGACTGAAGCTTTCTTT. The J gene is TRBJ1-1, the V gene TRBV6-5; 8 bases fit TRBD1. CDR3 length equals 15 residues. Germline V gene lookup returns CDR1 MNHEY and CDR2 SVGAGI. J gave up 5 bases and V 5 bases, and 10 bases lay outside the gene matches.

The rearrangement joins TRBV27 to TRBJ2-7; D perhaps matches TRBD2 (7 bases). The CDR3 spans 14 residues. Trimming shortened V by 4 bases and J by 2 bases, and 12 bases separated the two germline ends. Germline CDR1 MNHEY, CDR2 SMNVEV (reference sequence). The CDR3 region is CASSSIGGAYEQYF. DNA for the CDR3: TGTGCCAGCAGTTCTATAGGGGGGGCCTACGAGCAGTACTTC.

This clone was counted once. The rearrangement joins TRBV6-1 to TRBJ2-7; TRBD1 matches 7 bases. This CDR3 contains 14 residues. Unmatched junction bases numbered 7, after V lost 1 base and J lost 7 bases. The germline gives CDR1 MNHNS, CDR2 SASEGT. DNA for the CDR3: TGTGCCAGCAGTGAAGGTGAGGGGGCGCGGGAGCAGTACTTC. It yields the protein CASSEGEGAREQYF.

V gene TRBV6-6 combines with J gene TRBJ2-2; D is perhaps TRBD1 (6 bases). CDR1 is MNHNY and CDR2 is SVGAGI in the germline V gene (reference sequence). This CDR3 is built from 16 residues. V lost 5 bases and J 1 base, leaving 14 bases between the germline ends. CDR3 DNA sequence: TGTGCCAGCAGTCGGGAACAGGGTGGGAACACCGGGGAGCTGTTTTTT. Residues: CASSREQGGNTGELFF.

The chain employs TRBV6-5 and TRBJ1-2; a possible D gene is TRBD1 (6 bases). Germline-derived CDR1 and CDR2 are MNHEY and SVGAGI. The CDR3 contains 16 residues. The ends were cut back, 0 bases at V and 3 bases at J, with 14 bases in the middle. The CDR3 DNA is TGTGCCAGCAGTTACTCGTCGCAGGGGCGATACTATGGCTACACCTTC. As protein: CASSYSSQGRYYGYTF.

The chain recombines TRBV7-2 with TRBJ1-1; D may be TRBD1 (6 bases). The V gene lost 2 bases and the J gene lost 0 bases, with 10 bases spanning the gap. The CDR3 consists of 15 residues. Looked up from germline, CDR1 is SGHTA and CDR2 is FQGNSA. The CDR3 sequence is CASSLFRTVNTEAFF. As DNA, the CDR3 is TGTGCCAGCAGCTTATTTAGGACAGTGAACACTGAAGCTTTCTTT.

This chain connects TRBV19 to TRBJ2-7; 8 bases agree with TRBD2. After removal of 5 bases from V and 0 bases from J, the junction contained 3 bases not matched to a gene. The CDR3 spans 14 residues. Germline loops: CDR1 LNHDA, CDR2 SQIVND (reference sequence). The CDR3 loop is CASSDAGGSYEQYF. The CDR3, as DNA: TGTGCCAGTAGTGACGCGGGGGGCTCCTACGAGCAGTACTTC.

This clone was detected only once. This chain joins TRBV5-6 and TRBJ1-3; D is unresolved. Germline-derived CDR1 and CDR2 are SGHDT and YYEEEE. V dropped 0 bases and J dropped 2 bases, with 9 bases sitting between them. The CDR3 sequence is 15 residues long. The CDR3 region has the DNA TGTGCCAGCAGCTTGGGGACCGGGACTGGAAACACCATATATTTT. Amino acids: CASSLGTGTGNTIYF.

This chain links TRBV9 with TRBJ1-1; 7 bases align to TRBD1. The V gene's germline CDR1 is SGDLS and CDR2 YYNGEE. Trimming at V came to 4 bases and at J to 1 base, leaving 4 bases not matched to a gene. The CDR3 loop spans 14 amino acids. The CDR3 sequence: CASSTGTANTEAFF. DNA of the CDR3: TGTGCCAGCAGCACGGGGACAGCGAACACTGAAGCTTTCTTT.

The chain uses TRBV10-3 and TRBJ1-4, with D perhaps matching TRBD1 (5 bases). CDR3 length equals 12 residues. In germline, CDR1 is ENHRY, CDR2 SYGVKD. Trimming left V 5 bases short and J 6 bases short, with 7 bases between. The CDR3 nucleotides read TGTGCCATCAGTCGGGGGGATGAAAAACTGTTTTTT. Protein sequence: CAISRGDEKLFF.

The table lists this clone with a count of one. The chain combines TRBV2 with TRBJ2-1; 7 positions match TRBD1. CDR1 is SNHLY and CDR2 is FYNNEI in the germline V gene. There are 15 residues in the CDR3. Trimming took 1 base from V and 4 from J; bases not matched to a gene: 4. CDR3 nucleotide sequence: TGTGCCAGCAGTGAAGAGGGGGCGGCTTACAATGAGCAGTTCTTC. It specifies CASSEEGAAYNEQFF.

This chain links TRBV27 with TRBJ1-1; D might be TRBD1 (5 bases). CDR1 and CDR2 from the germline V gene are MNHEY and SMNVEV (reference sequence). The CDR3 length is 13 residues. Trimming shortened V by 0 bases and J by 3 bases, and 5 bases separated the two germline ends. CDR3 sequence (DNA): TGTGCCAGCAGTTTATCGACAGACACTGAAGCTTTCTTT. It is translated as CASSLSTDTEAFF.

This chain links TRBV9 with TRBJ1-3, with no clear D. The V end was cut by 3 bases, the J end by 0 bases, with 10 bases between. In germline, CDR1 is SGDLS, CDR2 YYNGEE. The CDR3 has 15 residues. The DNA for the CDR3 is TGTGCCAGCAGCGCCGGCGGGTTCTCTGGAAACACCATATATTTT. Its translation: CASSAGGFSGNTIYF.

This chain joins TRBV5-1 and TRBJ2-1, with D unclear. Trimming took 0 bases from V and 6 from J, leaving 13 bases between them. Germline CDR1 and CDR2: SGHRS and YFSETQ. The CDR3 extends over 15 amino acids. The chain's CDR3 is CASSLDSFSVNEQFF. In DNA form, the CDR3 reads TGCGCCAGCAGCTTGGACAGTTTTTCGGTCAATGAGCAGTTCTTC.

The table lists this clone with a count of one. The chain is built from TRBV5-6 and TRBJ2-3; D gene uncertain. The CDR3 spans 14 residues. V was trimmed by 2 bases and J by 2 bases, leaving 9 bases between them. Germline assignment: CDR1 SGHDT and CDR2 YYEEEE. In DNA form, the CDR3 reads TGTGCCAGCAGCTTCGGTCGCTTCACAGATACGCAGTATTTT. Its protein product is CASSFGRFTDTQYF.

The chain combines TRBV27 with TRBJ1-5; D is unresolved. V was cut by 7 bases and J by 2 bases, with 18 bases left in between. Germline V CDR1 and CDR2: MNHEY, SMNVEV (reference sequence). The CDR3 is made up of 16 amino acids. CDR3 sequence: CASTPYAGSGNQPQHF. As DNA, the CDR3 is TGTGCCAGCACCCCGTATGCGGGGTCGGGCAATCAGCCCCAGCATTTT.